The 21 T cell receptor beta chains given below trace back to one sample, sequenced in a study of blood T cell repertoires in COVID-19. Using immunoSEQ multiplex PCR, the repertoire was profiled, and TCRdb retains in-frame clones only, with some absent. This table holds about 420,000 clones, around 90% found once. Specimen: peripheral blood. These receptors all come from a man younger than 35 with COVID-19, enrolled during active disease.

V gene TRBV10-2 combines with J gene TRBJ2-5, with 9 bases lining up with TRBD2. The germline gives CDR1 WSHSY, CDR2 SAAADI. The CDR3 totals 16 residues. The V and J ends lost 5 bases and 2 bases, in that order; junction bases with no gene match: 9. The CDR3 nucleotides read TGCGCCAGCAGTATCATAGCGGGAGCCTATCAAGAGACCCAGTACTTC. Protein product: CASSIIAGAYQETQYF.

This chain links TRBV4-1 with TRBJ2-7, with a tentative D call TRBD2 (6 bases). CDR3 length equals 16 residues. Germline V gene lookup returns CDR1 MGHRA and CDR2 YSYEKL. With 2 bases removed from V and 4 bases from J, the gap between germline ends came to 18 bases. CDR3 loop: CASSQTSGTGRYEQYF. CDR3 in DNA: TGCGCCAGCAGCCAAACTTCCGGGACTGGAAGATACGAGCAGTACTTC.

V is TRBV6-5 and J is TRBJ1-1; D is uncertain. Germline lookup yields CDR1 MNHEY and CDR2 SVGAGI. Trimming shortened V by 2 bases and J by 0 bases, and 4 bases separated the two germline ends. This CDR3 comprises 13 residues. CDR3 coding DNA: TGTGCCAGCAGTTACAATATGAACACTGAAGCTTTCTTT. Amino acids: CASSYNMNTEAFF.

This sequence joins TRBV6-6 and TRBJ2-3; TRBD2 agrees at 14 bases. The J segment lost 3 bases and the V segment lost 5 bases, leaving 1 base of the junction unmatched. This CDR3 has 15 residues. Germline V lookup: CDR1 MNHNY, CDR2 SVGAGI (reference sequence). CDR3 in amino acids: CASSRLAGGTDTQYF. The CDR3 bases are TGTGCCAGCAGTCGACTAGCGGGAGGGACAGATACGCAGTATTTT.

The chain links TRBV24-1 to TRBJ2-5; TRBD2 agrees at 9 bases. V trimming: 3 bases; J trimming: 5 bases; junction bases outside the gene matches: 6. Germline CDR1 reads KGHDR; CDR2 reads SFDVKD. There are 15 residues in the CDR3. This chain's CDR3 is CATSDAGTSIETQYF. The CDR3 bases are TGTGCCACCAGTGATGCTGGGACTAGCATTGAGACCCAGTACTTC.

This chain uses TRBV20-1 with TRBJ2-7; D possibly corresponds to TRBD2 (5 bases). Germline V gene lookup returns CDR1 DFQATT and CDR2 SNEGSKA (reference sequence). V was cut by 6 bases and J by 3 bases, with 9 bases left in between. This CDR3 spans 11 amino acids. The CDR3, as DNA: TGCAGTGCAAACCGGGACTACGAGCAGTACTTC. This encodes CSANRDYEQYF.

J is TRBJ2-1 and V is TRBV6-5, with 8 bases lining up with TRBD1. CDR1 and CDR2 (germline): MNHEY, SVGAGI. After removal of 6 bases from V and 10 bases from J, the junction contained 5 bases not matched to a gene. The CDR3 totals 12 residues. CDR3 bases: TGTGCCAGCAGCCGGGGACAGGTCGAGCAGTTCTTC. Amino acid sequence: CASSRGQVEQFF.

This rearrangement joins TRBV4-1 to TRBJ1-5; maybe TRBD1 (5 bases). This CDR3 spans 16 amino acids. CDR1 and CDR2 from the germline V gene are MGHRA and YSYEKL. Trimming stripped 0 bases from V and 2 bases from J, with 11 bases between. The CDR3 DNA follows: TGCGCCAGCAGCCAAGAACCAGGGCGAGGCAATCAGCCCCAGCATTTT. It yields the protein CASSQEPGRGNQPQHF.

The CDR3 DNA reads as TGTGCCAGCAGCTTGAGGGGGCTGGCCTATAATTCACCCCTCCACTTT. Amino acids: CASSLRGLAYNSPLHF. The V and J genes are TRBV5-6 and TRBJ1-6; TRBD1 matches at 7 bases. With V trimmed by 1 base and J by 2 bases, 3 bases remained unmatched. CDR1 SGHDT and CDR2 YYEEEE come from the germline V gene. This CDR3 comprises 16 residues.

The genes are TRBV18 and TRBJ1-6; the D gene is possibly TRBD1 (5 bases). Germline V gene sequence: CDR1 KGHSH, CDR2 LQKENI. The CDR3 contains 16 residues. V lost 3 bases to trimming and J lost 7 bases, with 16 bases between them. The CDR3, as DNA: TGTGCCAGCTCACCTGTGGACAACGGACCCAATTCACCCCTCCACTTT. This encodes CASSPVDNGPNSPLHF.

The J gene is TRBJ1-1, the V gene TRBV5-6; D gene uncertain. The V end lost 2 bases, the J end lost 6 bases, and 11 bases lay between the germline ends. Per the germline V gene, CDR1 is SGHDT and CDR2 is YYEEEE. This CDR3 region has 13 residues. CDR3 DNA sequence: TGTGCCAGCAGCTTACGCGGGGTGGCTGAAGCTTTCTTT. Translated, it gives CASSLRGVAEAFF.

The chain has TRBV7-2 and TRBJ2-5; D may be TRBD1 (5 bases). The CDR3 is 15 amino acids. V was shortened by 1 base and J by 5 bases, with 14 bases between the two germline ends. Germline CDR1 is SGHTA and CDR2 is FQGNSA. This CDR3 reads CASSLGQGRMETQYF. The CDR3, as DNA: TGTGCCAGCAGCTTAGGGCAGGGCAGAATGGAGACCCAGTACTTC.

V is TRBV19 and J is TRBJ2-2; tentative D call: TRBD1 (5 bases). Trimming removed 4 bases from V and 6 bases from J, with 9 bases in between. Germline V gene lookup returns CDR1 LNHDA and CDR2 SQIVND (reference sequence). This CDR3 has 13 residues. The CDR3 sequence is CASSTTEPGELFF. The CDR3, as DNA: TGTGCCAGTAGTACGACAGAGCCCGGGGAGCTGTTTTTT.

This chain links TRBV4-2 with TRBJ1-6, with TRBD1 matching 9 bases. V gave up 0 bases and J gave up 7 bases; unmatched junction bases: 4. Germline-derived CDR1 and CDR2 are LGHNA and YNFKEQ. CDR3 size: 16 residues. The DNA for the CDR3 is TGTGCCAGCAGCCAAGACCCTGGGACAGGGAATTCACCCCTCCACTTT. Its translation: CASSQDPGTGNSPLHF.

The rearrangement joins TRBV9 to TRBJ1-1; maybe TRBD1 (5 bases). Germline V lookup: CDR1 SGDLS, CDR2 YYNGEE. The CDR3 has 17 residues. V was cut by 4 bases and J by 1 base, with 20 bases left in between. The CDR3 is CASSPPHTGFSNTEAFF. In DNA, the CDR3 is TGTGCCAGCAGCCCTCCTCACACAGGCTTTTCGAACACTGAAGCTTTCTTT.

The rearrangement links TRBV11-1 to TRBJ2-3; D is unclear. CDR3 length: 13 residues. The V gene's germline CDR1 is SGHAT and CDR2 FQDESV (reference sequence). V was pared by 3 bases and J by 4 bases, with 8 bases between. DNA of the CDR3: TGTGCCAGCAGCTTCGCGGTACCAGATACGCAGTATTTT. Protein sequence: CASSFAVPDTQYF.

The chain combines TRBV18 with TRBJ2-1; TRBD2 might be the D (6 bases). In germline, CDR1 is KGHSH, CDR2 LQKENI. This CDR3 contains 15 residues. The germline V and J ends were trimmed by 6 bases and 9 bases, with 21 bases remaining between them. The CDR3 DNA is TGTGCCAGCTCCGAAAACGGGGGAGAGGGGATTGAGCAGTTCTTC. It encodes CASSENGGEGIEQFF.

The chain carries TRBV18 and TRBJ2-5; TRBD2 matches at 10 bases. CDR1 is KGHSH and CDR2 is LQKENI in the germline V gene. V was pared by 6 bases and J by 4 bases, with 14 bases of the junction left unmatched. This CDR3 comprises 17 residues. The chain's CDR3 is CASSQRRTSGDGETQYF. CDR3 coding DNA: TGTGCCAGCTCCCAACGGAGGACTAGCGGAGACGGAGAGACCCAGTACTTC.

In this sample, this clone turned up once. The CDR3 coding sequence is TGTGCCAGCAAGGTTGTTGCGAGGTACGAGCAGTACTTC. Translating gives CASKVVARYEQYF. The chain carries TRBV2 and TRBJ2-7; D remains unclear. Germline V CDR1 and CDR2: SNHLY, FYNNEI. CDR3 size: 13 residues. V dropped 7 bases and J dropped 4 bases, with 14 bases sitting between them.

The V and J genes are TRBV6-6 and TRBJ2-2; D may be TRBD2 (5 bases). V was cut by 1 base and J by 8 bases, with 5 bases left in between. Germline values: CDR1 MNHNY, CDR2 SVGAGI (reference sequence). This CDR3 comprises 12 residues. This CDR3 reads CASSYWEGELFF. The CDR3 region has the DNA TGTGCCAGCAGTTACTGGGAGGGGGAGCTGTTTTTT.

The chain is built from TRBV19 and TRBJ2-1, with TRBD2 as a possible D gene (5 bases). CDR1 LNHDA and CDR2 SQIVND come from the germline V gene (reference sequence). The length of the CDR3 is 14 residues. With 0 bases removed from V and 11 bases from J, the gap between germline ends came to 14 bases. This chain's CDR3 is CASSIEVREGKQFF. The CDR3, as DNA: TGTGCCAGTAGTATAGAAGTCCGGGAAGGGAAGCAGTTCTTC.